The 22 T cell receptor beta chains presented below share a single source sample, sequenced in a study of response to subunit inactivated influenza vaccine. TCRdb re-called the RT-PCR reads with MiXCR, one entry per CDR3 protein. The repertoire holds 500,000 or so distinct CDR3 sequences, approximately 15% seen once, with 3% in the top ten. The input for sequencing was CD4+ T cells sorted from PBMCs, taken roughly 24 months after vaccination. The receptor set was obtained from a man aged 45 to 70 who received an inactivated influenza vaccine.

The rearrangement uses TRBV7-2 and TRBJ1-3; the D gene is possibly TRBD1 (6 bases). Trimming removed 0 bases at V and 0 bases at J, with 12 bases between. Germline CDR1 reads SGHTA; CDR2 reads FQGNSA. The CDR3 totals 17 residues. In nucleotides, the CDR3 is TGTGCCAGCAGCTTAGCGCTTCAGGGGATCTCTGGAAACACCATATATTTT. This translates into CASSLALQGISGNTIYF. Looking up the rest from reference TRBV7-2 and TRBJ1-3 gives the full variable domain: GAGVSQSPSNKVTEKGKDVELRCDPISGHTALYWYRQSLGQGLEFLIYFQGNSAPDKSGLPSDRFSAERTGGSVSTLTIQRTQQEDSAVYLCASSLALQGISGNTIYFGEGSWLTVV.

On this clonotype itself: Germline and junction disagree at one end, which may indicate a read error. The chain couples TRBV20-1 to TRBJ2-2, with 7 bases aligning to TRBD2. The CDR3 covers 17 residues. Germline CDR1 is DFQATT and CDR2 is SNEGSKA (reference sequence). CDR3 region: CCARDLLERGNTGELFF. The CDR3 DNA sequence: TGCTGTGCTAGAGATCTCTTGGAGCGGGGGAACACCGGGGAGCTGTTTTTT.

CDR3: CSARDSSQGYTEAFF. The CDR3 coding sequence is TGCAGTGCTAGAGATTCGTCCCAGGGCTACACTGAAGCTTTCTTT. This rearrangement joins TRBV20-1 to TRBJ1-1; D is perhaps TRBD1 (5 bases). From germline, CDR1 is DFQATT and CDR2 SNEGSKA (reference sequence). V lost 0 bases to trimming and J lost 3 bases, with 14 bases between them. CDR3 length: 15 amino acids.

This clonotype was seen a few times. The rearrangement joins TRBV7-2 to TRBJ2-7; 9 bases agree with TRBD2. The CDR3 is 14 amino acids. Germline V gives CDR1 SGHTA, CDR2 FQGNSA. The V gene end was trimmed by 5 bases and the J gene end by 6 bases; junction bases not matched to a gene: 8. The chain's CDR3 is CASSPSGTSLEQYF. In nucleotides, the CDR3 is TGTGCCAGCAGCCCCAGCGGGACTAGCCTCGAGCAGTACTTC.

This chain joins TRBV3-1 and TRBJ2-7; D not certain. Trimming pared 2 bases from V and 3 bases from J, leaving 14 bases between. CDR3 length equals 15 residues. Germline values: CDR1 LGHDT, CDR2 YNNKEL (reference sequence). CDR3 in amino acids: CASSQQPSTRYEQYF. The CDR3, as DNA: TGTGCCAGCAGCCAACAACCATCTACCCGCTACGAGCAGTACTTC.

The chain is built from TRBV6-6 and TRBJ1-5; D is ambiguous. The CDR3 loop spans 13 amino acids. The ends were cut back, 6 bases at V and 0 bases at J, with 6 bases in the middle. Germline assignment: CDR1 MNHNY and CDR2 SVGAGI (reference sequence). The CDR3: CASSSLSNQPQHF. The CDR3 bases are TGTGCCAGCAGCTCACTTAGCAATCAGCCCCAGCATTTT.

The V call is TRBV7-8, the J call TRBJ2-7; D is possibly TRBD1 (7 bases). CDR3 length: 15 residues. Trimming removed 6 bases at V and 7 bases at J, with 22 bases between. Germline V gene sequence: CDR1 SGHVS, CDR2 FQNEAQ. In DNA form, the CDR3 reads TGTGCCAGCAGAAAAAGGGGGGACAGCTTGATTGAGCAGTACTTC. Amino acids: CASRKRGDSLIEQYF.

The DNA of the CDR3 is TGTGCCAGCAGTTTATCGGGACAGGGGGCGCGAAACACCGGGGAGCTGTTTTTT. This sequence encodes CASSLSGQGARNTGELFF. The rearrangement joins TRBV27 to TRBJ2-2; 12 bases line up with TRBD1. Trimming at V came to 0 bases and at J to 2 bases, leaving 4 bases not matched to a gene. CDR1 and CDR2 (germline): MNHEY, SMNVEV (reference sequence). The CDR3 is 18 residues long.

The chain carries TRBV29-1 and TRBJ1-3; D is unresolved. Looked up from germline, CDR1 is SQVTM and CDR2 is ANQGSEA. This CDR3 has 13 amino acids. Trimming left V 4 bases short and J 0 bases short, with 7 bases between. CDR3 amino acids: CSVAQTSGNTIYF. In DNA form, the CDR3 reads TGCAGCGTTGCACAGACCTCTGGAAACACCATATATTTT.

This clonotype came up a few times. The chain is built from TRBV6-5 and TRBJ2-5; D is unclear. Germline V gene data show CDR1 as MNHEY and CDR2 as SVGAGI. The V gene lost 0 bases and the J gene lost 5 bases, with 10 bases spanning the gap. CDR3 length: 14 amino acids. The CDR3 protein is CASSYSSIRETQYF. CDR3 DNA: TGTGCCAGCAGTTACTCGAGTATTAGGGAGACCCAGTACTTC.

This clonotype has only a few counts. V is TRBV7-8 and J is TRBJ2-3; the match to TRBD1 covers 9 bases. The CDR3 is 15 amino acids. V lost 1 base and J lost 10; bases outside the gene matches: 9. The V gene's germline CDR1 is SGHVS and CDR2 FQNEAQ. The CDR3 DNA reads TGTGCCAGCAGCTTAGACAGGGGGCGGCGGATTTCGCAGTATTTT. Encoded protein: CASSLDRGRRISQYF.

This clonotype was detected ten times or more. The J gene is TRBJ2-1, the V gene TRBV7-9, with D tentatively TRBD2 (7 bases). The CDR3 sequence is 15 residues long. Germline loops: CDR1 SEHNR, CDR2 FQNEAQ (reference sequence). Deletions cut 2 bases from V and 4 bases from J, with 12 bases between. CDR3 sequence reads: CASSLRRGPYNEQFF. The CDR3 DNA follows: TGTGCCAGCAGCTTAAGGCGGGGGCCGTACAATGAGCAGTTCTTC.

This clonotype showed up just a few times. The V call is TRBV21-1, the J call TRBJ2-7; the tabulated D call, TRBD2, remains unverified against the DNA. TRBV21-1 is a pseudogene locus. This CDR3 is 14 amino acids long. The CDR3 nucleotides are TGTGCCAGCAGCAATCGGGGGTGGGCGTACGAGCAGTACTTC. Protein product: CASSNRGWAYEQYF.

The genes are TRBV12-3 or TRBV12-4 and TRBJ2-3; 7 bases are shared with TRBD2. With V trimmed by 4 bases and J by 3 bases, 10 bases remained unmatched. This CDR3 is built from 16 residues. The CDR3 region is CASSSWLGRGTDTQYF. In nucleotides, the CDR3 is TGTGCCAGCAGTTCATGGTTAGGGCGGGGGACAGATACGCAGTATTTT.

The chain employs TRBV21-1 and TRBJ1-1; TRBD1 is the table's D call, not checked against the DNA. TRBV21-1 is flagged as a pseudogene. The CDR3 runs 14 residues. CDR3 sequence (DNA): TGTGCCACCCCCAGGGGACAGGGTGAGACTGAAGCTTTCTTT. Its translation is CATPRGQGETEAFF.

This clonotype was seen only a few times. The chain combines TRBV12-3 or TRBV12-4 with TRBJ1-2; D uncertain. The V end lost 5 bases, the J end lost 8 bases, and 12 bases lay between the germline ends. This CDR3 has 12 residues. The CDR3 sequence: CASSRIYEGYTF. DNA of the CDR3: TGTGCCAGCAGTCGCATTTACGAGGGCTACACCTTC.

This clonotype came up many times. The rearrangement uses TRBV29-1 and TRBJ2-1, with 10 bases fitting TRBD1. There are 15 residues in the CDR3. With V trimmed by 6 bases and J by 5 bases, 10 bases remained unmatched. In germline, CDR1 is SQVTM, CDR2 ANQGSEA. The CDR3 loop is CSVRETGGSNNEQFF. CDR3 sequence (DNA): TGCAGCGTGAGGGAGACAGGGGGCTCGAACAATGAGCAGTTCTTC.

In this sample, this clonotype turned up a few times. V usage is TRBV5-1 and J usage is TRBJ2-3; tentatively, D is TRBD2 (5 bases). Deletions cut 5 bases from V and 3 bases from J, with 10 bases between. There are 13 residues in the CDR3. Looked up from germline, CDR1 is SGHRS and CDR2 is YFSETQ. CDR3 in DNA: TGCGCCAGCAGGCTCGGGGATACAGATACGCAGTATTTT. Protein: CASRLGDTDTQYF.

The rearrangement links TRBV12-5 to TRBJ1-2, with D hard to call. The germline V gene has CDR1 LGHNT and CDR2 FRNRAP. This CDR3 comprises 13 residues. Between the trimmed V and J ends, which lost 2 bases and 7 bases, there was a span of 11 bases. This chain's CDR3 is CASGLPGSGGYTF. As DNA, the CDR3 is TGTGCTAGTGGTTTGCCCGGTTCCGGTGGCTACACCTTC.

The chain carries TRBV20-1 and TRBJ2-1; 11 bases match TRBD2. This CDR3 comprises 14 residues. Germline V CDR1 and CDR2: DFQATT, SNEGSKA (reference sequence). For the CDR3, the DNA is TGCACCCCCCTAGCGGGAGGAACTTACAATGAGCAGTTCTTC. Translating it yields CTPLAGGTYNEQFF.

The genes are TRBV4-2 and TRBJ1-6, with 8 bases fitting TRBD1. Germline V gene lookup returns CDR1 LGHNA and CDR2 YNFKEQ. J was trimmed by 5 bases and V by 1 base; bases with no gene match: 4. This CDR3 is built from 16 residues. The CDR3 sequence is CASSQGGQVNNSPLHF. Here the CDR3 DNA reads TGTGCCAGCAGCCAAGGGGGACAGGTCAATAATTCACCCCTCCACTTT.

In its sample, this clonotype was seen once. The chain links TRBV6-5 to TRBJ2-1; D is uncertain. CDR3 length equals 12 residues. The germline V gene encodes CDR1 MNHEY and CDR2 SVGAGI. V was shortened by 0 bases and J by 10 bases, with 7 bases between the two germline ends. This CDR3 reads CASSYSGREQFF. DNA of the CDR3: TGTGCCAGCAGTTACTCGGGAAGGGAGCAGTTCTTC.